This is a list of T cell receptor beta chains from one sample in a study of blood T cell repertoires in COVID-19. Using immunoSEQ multiplex PCR, the repertoire was profiled, and TCRdb retains in-frame clones only, with some absent. The sample has 170,000 or so clones; approximately 78% are singletons. Sequencing used PBMCs or T cells enriched from blood (not recorded which). The receptors derive from a woman between 50 and 59 years old who had recovered from COVID-19. The CDR3 runs from the conserved cysteine through the conserved F or W. A D gene is named only where the DNA matches it firmly. Size values are once, few and many counts, or a class for expanded clones, and some rows have none.

J gene | D gene | clone size | V gene | CDR3 DNA | CDR3 protein
TRBJ2-5 | - | - | TRBV4-1 | TGCGCCAGCAGCCGCCGATGGCAGGGAGAGACCCAGTACTTC | CASSRRWQGETQYF
TRBJ2-1 | TRBD2 | - | TRBV5-6 | TGTGCCAGCAGCTTGCCGAAGTCTAGCGGGAGATACAATGAGCAGTTCTTC | CASSLPKSSGRYNEQFF
TRBJ2-3 | - | - | TRBV4-1 | TGCGCCAGCAGCCAAGAGTCACTGCCTAGCACAGATACGCAGTATTTT | CASSQESLPSTDTQYF
TRBJ2-6 | TRBD2 | - | TRBV6-1 | TGTGCCAGCAGTGAACGGACTAGCGGGAGAGGTGGGGCCAACGTCCTGACTTTC | CASSERTSGRGGANVLTF
TRBJ1-2 | - | - | TRBV9 | TGTGCCAGCAGCCACGGATGGGGCAGGGAAAAGGACAACTATGGCTACACCTTC | CASSHGWGREKDNYGYTF
TRBJ1-5 | - | - | TRBV28 | TGTGCCAGCAGTACCCGGGGGAGCAATCAGCCCCAGCATTTT | CASSTRGSNQPQHF
TRBJ2-5 | - | - | TRBV5-1 | TGCGCCAGCAGCTTGGGAGCAGTGGGGCGAGAGACCCAGTACTTC | CASSLGAVGRETQYF
TRBJ2-1 | TRBD2 | few | TRBV9 | TGTGCCAGCGCCGGAACTAGCGTTCCTTACAATGAGCAGTTCTTC | CASAGTSVPYNEQFF
TRBJ1-2 | - | once | TRBV28 | TGTGCCAGCAGTTTATTAGGGGGGGCGGGTGGCTACACCTTC | CASSLLGGAGGYTF
TRBJ2-7 | TRBD1 | - | TRBV19 | TGTGCCAGTAGTCCGGGACAGGGGCTGGCCGAGCAGTACTTC | CASSPGQGLAEQYF
TRBJ2-1 | - | - | TRBV2 | TGTGCCAGCAGTGAAGCTTCGAGCTCCTACAATGAGCAGTTCTTC | CASSEASSSYNEQFF
TRBJ2-6 | - | once | TRBV7-8 | TGTGCCAGCAGTTTACGGGACTCCGTTGGCACTGGGGCCAACGTCCTGACTTTC | CASSLRDSVGTGANVLTF
TRBJ1-1 | - | few | TRBV6-1 | TGTGCCAGCAGTGAGGGACATCGGAACACTGAAGCTTTCTTT | CASSEGHRNTEAFF